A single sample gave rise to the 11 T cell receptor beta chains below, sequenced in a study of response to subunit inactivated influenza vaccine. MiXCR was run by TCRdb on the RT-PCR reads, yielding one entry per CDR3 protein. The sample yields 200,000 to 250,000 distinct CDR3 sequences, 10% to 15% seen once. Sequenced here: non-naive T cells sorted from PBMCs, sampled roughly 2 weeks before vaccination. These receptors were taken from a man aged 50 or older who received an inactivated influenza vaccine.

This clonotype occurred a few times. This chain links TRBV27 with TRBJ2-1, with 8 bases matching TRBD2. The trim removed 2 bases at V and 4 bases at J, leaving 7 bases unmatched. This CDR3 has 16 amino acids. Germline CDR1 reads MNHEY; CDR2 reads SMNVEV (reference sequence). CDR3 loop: CASSLIGGDVYNEQFF. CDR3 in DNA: TGTGCCAGCAGTTTAATCGGGGGGGACGTATACAATGAGCAGTTCTTC.

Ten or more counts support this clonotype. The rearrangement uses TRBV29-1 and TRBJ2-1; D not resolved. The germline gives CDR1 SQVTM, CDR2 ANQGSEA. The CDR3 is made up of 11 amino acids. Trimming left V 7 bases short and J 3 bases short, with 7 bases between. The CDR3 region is CSGVRYNEQFF. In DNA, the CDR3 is TGCAGCGGAGTACGCTACAATGAGCAGTTCTTC.

The CDR3 nucleotides are TGTGCCAGCACAGAAGGCTATGGCTACACCTTC. Amino acids: CASTEGYGYTF. The chain links TRBV6-5 to TRBJ1-2; unclear D gene. The CDR3 has 11 amino acids. V was cut by 7 bases and J by 4 bases, with 7 bases left in between. Germline values: CDR1 MNHEY, CDR2 SVGAGI.

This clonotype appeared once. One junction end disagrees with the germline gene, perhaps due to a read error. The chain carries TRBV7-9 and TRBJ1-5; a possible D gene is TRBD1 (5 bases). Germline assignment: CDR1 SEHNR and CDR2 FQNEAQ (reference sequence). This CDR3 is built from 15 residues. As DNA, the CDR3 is TGTGTCAGCAGCTTGGGACGAGGTTACAATCAGCCCCAGCATTTT. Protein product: CVSSLGRGYNQPQHF.

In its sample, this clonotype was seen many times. The CDR3 DNA is TGTGCCAGCATTCTGACGGGGAACACTGAAGCTTTCTTT. Protein: CASILTGNTEAFF. The chain employs TRBV12-3 or TRBV12-4 and TRBJ1-1; D is ambiguous. V was trimmed by 7 bases and J by 1 base, leaving 10 bases between them. The CDR3 sequence is 13 residues long.

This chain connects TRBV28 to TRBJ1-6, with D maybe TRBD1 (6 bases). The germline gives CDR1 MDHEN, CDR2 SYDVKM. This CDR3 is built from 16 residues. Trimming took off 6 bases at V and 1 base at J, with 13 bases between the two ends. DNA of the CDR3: TGTGCCAGCAGGATATACAGGGAATCCTATAATTCACCCCTCCACTTT. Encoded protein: CASRIYRESYNSPLHF.

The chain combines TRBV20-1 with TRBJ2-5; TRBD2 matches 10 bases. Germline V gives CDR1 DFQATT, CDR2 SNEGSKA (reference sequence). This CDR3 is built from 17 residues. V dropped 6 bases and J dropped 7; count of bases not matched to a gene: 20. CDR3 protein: CSANNPHSGRLGGTQYF. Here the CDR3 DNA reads TGCAGTGCCAACAATCCTCATAGCGGGAGGCTAGGGGGGACCCAGTACTTC.

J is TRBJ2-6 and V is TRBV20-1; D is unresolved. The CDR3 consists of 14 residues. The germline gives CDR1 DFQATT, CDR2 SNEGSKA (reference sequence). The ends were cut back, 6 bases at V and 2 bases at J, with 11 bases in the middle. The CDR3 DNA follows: TGCAGTGCCCCGGGTCGGGCTGGGGCCAACGTCCTGACTTTC. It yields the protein CSAPGRAGANVLTF.

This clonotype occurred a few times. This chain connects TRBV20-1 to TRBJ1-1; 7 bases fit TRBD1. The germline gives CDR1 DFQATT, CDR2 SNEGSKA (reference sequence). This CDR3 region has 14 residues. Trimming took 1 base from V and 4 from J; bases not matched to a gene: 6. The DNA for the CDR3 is TGCAGTGCTAGAGCAGGGGGAGGAGGCACTGAAGCTTTCTTT. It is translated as CSARAGGGGTEAFF.

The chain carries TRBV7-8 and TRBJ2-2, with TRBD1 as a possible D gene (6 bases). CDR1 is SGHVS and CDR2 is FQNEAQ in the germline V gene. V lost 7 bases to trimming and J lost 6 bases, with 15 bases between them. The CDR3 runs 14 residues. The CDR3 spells CASNKQGIAGELFF. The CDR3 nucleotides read TGTGCCAGCAACAAACAGGGTATCGCCGGGGAGCTGTTTTTT.

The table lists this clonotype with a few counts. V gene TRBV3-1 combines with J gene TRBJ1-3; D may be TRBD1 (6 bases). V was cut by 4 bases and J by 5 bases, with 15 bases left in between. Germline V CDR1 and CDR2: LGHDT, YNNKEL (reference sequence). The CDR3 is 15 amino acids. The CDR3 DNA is TGTGCCAGCAGCCCCCTTCCGGACAGCAGAAACACCATATATTTT. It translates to CASSPLPDSRNTIYF.